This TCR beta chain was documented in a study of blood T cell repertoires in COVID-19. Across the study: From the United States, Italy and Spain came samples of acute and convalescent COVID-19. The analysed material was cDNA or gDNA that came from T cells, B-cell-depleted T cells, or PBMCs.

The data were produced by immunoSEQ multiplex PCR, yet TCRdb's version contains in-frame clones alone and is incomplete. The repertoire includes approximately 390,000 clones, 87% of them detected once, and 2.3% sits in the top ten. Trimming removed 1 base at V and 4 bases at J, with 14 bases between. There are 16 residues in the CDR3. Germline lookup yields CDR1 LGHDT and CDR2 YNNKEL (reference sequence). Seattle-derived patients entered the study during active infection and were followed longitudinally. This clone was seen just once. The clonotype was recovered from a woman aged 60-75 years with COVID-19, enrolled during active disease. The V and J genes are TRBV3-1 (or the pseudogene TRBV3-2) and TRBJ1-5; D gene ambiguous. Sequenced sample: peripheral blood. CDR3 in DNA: TGTGCCAGCAGCCAAGCTTTCGGGAGTTTGAATCAGCCCCAGCATTTT. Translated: CASSQAFGSLNQPQHF.